Each of the 26 T cell receptor beta chains below was sequenced from the same sample in a study of cytomegalovirus exposure and HLA in healthy donors. The PCR made use of 60 Vbeta and 13 Jbeta primers. The assay was immunoSEQ multiplex PCR, and TCRdb's table has in-frame clones only and misses some. Of some 140,000 clones in the sample, more than 70% were seen once. Input material: PBMCs. The source of these receptors is a man in his forties in good health and CMV-seronegative.

This clone was seen just once. The chain carries TRBV13 and TRBJ2-7; a weak D match, TRBD2 (5 bases). Trimming stripped 5 bases from V and 6 bases from J, with 14 bases between. The germline gives CDR1 PRHDT, CDR2 FYEKMQ (reference sequence). The CDR3 totals 13 residues. The CDR3 reads CASSTMDAGEQYF. CDR3 in DNA: TGTGCCAGCAGCACCATGGACGCGGGCGAGCAGTACTTC.

The genes are TRBV5-1 and TRBJ1-3, with D possibly matching TRBD1 (6 bases). The CDR3 covers 13 residues. Trimming took 5 bases from V and 8 from J, leaving 14 bases between them. Germline-derived CDR1 and CDR2 are SGHRS and YFSETQ. CDR3: CASRVDSEDTIYF. CDR3 bases: TGCGCCAGCAGGGTGGACAGTGAGGACACCATATATTTT.

The V call is TRBV11-2, the J call TRBJ2-7; the D gene is possibly TRBD1 (5 bases). The germline V gene encodes CDR1 SGHAT and CDR2 FQNNGV. V dropped 1 base and J dropped 1 base, with 11 bases sitting between them. The CDR3 sequence is 15 residues long. In nucleotides, the CDR3 is TGTGCCAGCAGCTTAGGGGCTGGGGCTTCCTACGAGCAGTACTTC. Its translation: CASSLGAGASYEQYF.

The sample holds a few counts of this clone. This chain connects TRBV5-6 to TRBJ1-4, with TRBD1 matching 9 bases. The CDR3 has 16 amino acids. The V and J ends lost 4 bases and 8 bases, in that order; junction bases with no gene match: 12. The germline CDR1 and CDR2 sequences are SGHDT and YYEEEE. The CDR3 here is CASSLVPGQGTEKLFF. The CDR3 coding sequence is TGTGCCAGCAGCCTCGTCCCGGGACAGGGCACGGAAAAACTGTTTTTT.

This chain links TRBV21-1 with TRBJ2-7; the table's D call, TRBD2, was not checked against the DNA. TRBV21-1 is given as a pseudogene. This CDR3 contains 15 residues. CDR3 bases: TGTGCCAGCAGCAGGCTCCTCCGGGTCGGGGGCGAGCAGTACTTC. Its protein product is CASSRLLRVGGEQYF.

The chain uses TRBV5-1 and TRBJ2-2; TRBD1 agrees at 8 bases. Germline values: CDR1 SGHRS, CDR2 YFSETQ. The CDR3 length is 16 residues. The junction had 9 bases not matched to a gene; V was cut back by 4 bases and J by 4 bases. The CDR3 sequence is CASSPWRQGPTGELFF. CDR3 coding DNA: TGCGCCAGCAGCCCGTGGAGACAGGGGCCCACCGGGGAGCTGTTTTTT.

J is TRBJ2-7 and V is TRBV6-1; a possible D gene is TRBD1 (6 bases). The CDR3 is 13 amino acids. Per the germline V gene, CDR1 is MNHNS and CDR2 is SASEGT. Trimming left V 7 bases short and J 1 base short, with 11 bases between. The CDR3: CASTRGGSYEQYF. The CDR3 nucleotides read TGTGCCAGCACCCGAGGGGGATCCTACGAGCAGTACTTC.

This rearrangement joins TRBV6-4 to TRBJ1-1, with D tentatively TRBD1 (6 bases). CDR1 is MRHNA, CDR2 SNTAGT, per germline. CDR3 size: 14 residues. V was cut by 6 bases and J by 6 bases, with 17 bases left in between. CDR3 sequence reads: CASSPTSGGAEAFF. The DNA for the CDR3 is TGTGCCAGCAGCCCCACAAGCGGGGGCGCTGAAGCTTTCTTT.

The chain is built from TRBV7-8 and TRBJ1-1; D remains unclear. V lost 5 bases, J lost 0 bases, and 10 bases lay in between. CDR1 and CDR2 from the germline V gene are SGHVS and FQNEAQ. This CDR3 comprises 14 residues. The CDR3 DNA follows: TGTGCCAGCAGCGCCTCAGAAATGAACACTGAAGCTTTCTTT. Residues: CASSASEMNTEAFF.

This clone was recorded a few times. The chain has TRBV5-6 and TRBJ1-1; D remains ambiguous. CDR3 size: 17 residues. Looked up from germline, CDR1 is SGHDT and CDR2 is YYEEEE. Trimming left V 0 bases short and J 0 bases short, with 15 bases between. CDR3 in amino acids: CASSLAFTLGMNTEAFF. As DNA, the CDR3 is TGTGCCAGCAGCTTGGCTTTCACACTAGGTATGAACACTGAAGCTTTCTTT.

This clone was picked up a small number of times. V gene TRBV2 combines with J gene TRBJ2-5, with TRBD2 matching 8 bases. Germline V lookup: CDR1 SNHLY, CDR2 FYNNEI. The trim removed 4 bases at V and 5 bases at J, leaving 9 bases unmatched. CDR3 length: 15 residues. This CDR3 is CASSGTSTVGETQYF. CDR3 bases: TGTGCCAGCAGTGGGACTAGCACAGTAGGTGAGACCCAGTACTTC.

This chain connects TRBV5-1 to TRBJ2-4; TRBD1 agrees at 11 bases. Losses at the gene ends were 3 bases for V and 4 bases for J; bases not matched to a gene: 3. The CDR3 totals 15 residues. Germline assignment: CDR1 SGHRS and CDR2 YFSETQ. The CDR3 DNA sequence: TGCGCCAGCAGCTCCGGGACAGGGGGAAAAAACATTCAGTACTTC. It yields the protein CASSSGTGGKNIQYF.

The rearrangement joins TRBV10-1 to TRBJ1-2; D is perhaps TRBD1 (5 bases). From germline, CDR1 is WNHNN and CDR2 SYGVQD (reference sequence). Between the trimmed V and J ends, which lost 7 bases and 6 bases, there was a span of 18 bases. CDR3 size: 14 residues. Here the CDR3 DNA reads TGCGCCAGCACCGATTCAGGGAGGGATAATGGCTACACCTTC. Protein sequence: CASTDSGRDNGYTF.

This clone was counted ten times or more. The gene calls are TRBV7-6 and TRBJ2-1; 8 bases line up with TRBD2. The CDR3 runs to 15 residues. Per germline, CDR1 SGHVS and CDR2 FNYEAQ. V trimming: 4 bases; J trimming: 7 bases; junction bases outside the gene matches: 9. The CDR3 region is CASSSSSGLMNEQFF. The CDR3 DNA reads TGTGCCAGCAGCTCCTCTAGCGGGCTTATGAATGAGCAGTTCTTC. The full variable domain, its missing parts supplied by reference TRBV7-6 and TRBJ2-1, is GAGVSQSPRYKVTKRGQDVALRCDPISGHVSLYWYRQALGQGPEFLTYFNYEAQQDKSGLPNDRFSAERPEGSISTLTIQRTEQRDSAMYRCASSSSSGLMNEQFFGPGTRLTVL.

The chain employs TRBV11-3 and TRBJ2-7; TRBD1 matches at 9 bases. The length of the CDR3 is 15 residues. Trimming cost V 5 bases and J 6 bases; bases outside gene matches: 11. Germline V gives CDR1 SGHNT, CDR2 YENEEA. The chain's CDR3 is CASSRTGTGWGEQYF. CDR3 nucleotide sequence: TGTGCCAGCAGCCGCACCGGGACAGGGTGGGGCGAGCAGTACTTC.

The V and J genes are TRBV6-5 and TRBJ2-7; perhaps TRBD2 as D (5 bases). This CDR3 region has 16 residues. Germline CDR1 and CDR2: MNHEY and SVGAGI. Trimming stripped 4 bases from V and 0 bases from J, with 16 bases between. The DNA for the CDR3 is TGTGCCAGCAGTTTCCGCGGTCGGGGAGCCTCCTACGAGCAGTACTTC. It codes for CASSFRGRGASYEQYF.

In this sample, this clone is medium-sized. This chain uses TRBV5-4 with TRBJ1-4, with D perhaps TRBD1 (5 bases). Trimming took off 0 bases at V and 7 bases at J, with 19 bases between the two ends. The CDR3 sequence is 17 residues long. Germline V gene lookup returns CDR1 SGHNT and CDR2 YYREEE (reference sequence). CDR3 in amino acids: CASSLGRGGMVSEKLFF. CDR3 DNA sequence: TGTGCCAGCAGCTTGGGGAGGGGCGGCATGGTATCTGAAAAACTGTTTTTT.

This clone is a singleton in its sample. The chain links TRBV5-6 to TRBJ2-3, with 8 nucleotides matching TRBD2. Germline V gives CDR1 SGHDT, CDR2 YYEEEE. After removal of 1 base from V and 2 bases from J, the junction contained 3 bases not matched to a gene. This CDR3 is built from 15 residues. CDR3 loop: CASSLQLAVTDTQYF. The CDR3 DNA sequence: TGTGCCAGCAGCTTGCAACTAGCGGTCACAGATACGCAGTATTTT.

The V call is TRBV29-1, the J call TRBJ1-3; the D is unclear. CDR3 length equals 14 residues. CDR1 and CDR2 (germline): SQVTM, ANQGSEA. V was pared by 4 bases and J by 2 bases, with 12 bases between. The CDR3 loop reads CSVVPRSPGNTIYF. CDR3 DNA: TGCAGCGTTGTACCCAGGTCACCTGGAAACACCATATATTTT.

The gene calls are TRBV19 and TRBJ1-6; TRBD1 agrees at 9 bases. Losses at the gene ends were 11 bases for V and 0 bases for J; bases not matched to a gene: 8. This CDR3 contains 16 residues. CDR1 LNHDA and CDR2 SQIVND come from the germline V gene (reference sequence). The CDR3 DNA is TGTGCCTCTCAGGACAGGGGTCTCTCCTATAATTCACCCCTCCACTTT. This sequence encodes CASQDRGLSYNSPLHF.

The CDR3 is CASSLALAGVYEQYF. The CDR3 DNA reads as TGTGCCAGCAGTTTAGCGCTAGCGGGAGTCTACGAGCAGTACTTC. The chain combines TRBV27 with TRBJ2-7, with 10 bases that match TRBD2. In germline, CDR1 is MNHEY, CDR2 SMNVEV (reference sequence). Trimming cost V 2 bases and J 3 bases; bases outside gene matches: 4. CDR3 length: 15 residues.

The J gene is TRBJ2-7, the V gene TRBV5-1; TRBD2 is a possible D gene (6 bases). Trimming took 0 bases from V and 2 from J, leaving 9 bases between them. Germline-derived CDR1 and CDR2 are SGHRS and YFSETQ. The CDR3 is 14 amino acids. This chain's CDR3 is CASSLGAGTYEQYF. CDR3 sequence (DNA): TGCGCCAGCAGCTTGGGGGCGGGGACCTACGAGCAGTACTTC.

This chain connects TRBV5-8 to TRBJ2-7; 15 nucleotides align to TRBD2. J was trimmed by 2 bases and V by 10 bases; bases with no gene match: 13. CDR3 length: 17 amino acids. The germline gives CDR1 SGHTS, CDR2 YDEGEE. The CDR3 loop reads CAGFPGLAGGIPYEQYF. The CDR3 DNA sequence: TGTGCCGGATTTCCGGGACTAGCGGGGGGTATCCCCTACGAGCAGTACTTC.

This chain joins TRBV5-1 and TRBJ2-7, with D unresolved. This CDR3 comprises 14 residues. CDR1 SGHRS and CDR2 YFSETQ come from the germline V gene. V was shortened by 0 bases and J by 1 base, with 8 bases between the two germline ends. CDR3 bases: TGCGCCAGCAGCTTGGGAAGTCAGTCCTACGAGCAGTACTTC. Translating it yields CASSLGSQSYEQYF.

This clone was seen a handful of times. The chain has TRBV19 and TRBJ1-6, with 7 bases aligning to TRBD1. Germline assignment: CDR1 LNHDA and CDR2 SQIVND (reference sequence). V shed 7 bases and J 0 bases; nucleotides not matched to a gene: 9. The CDR3 loop spans 17 amino acids. The CDR3 sequence: CASTEVAGGSYNSPLHF. CDR3 bases: TGTGCCAGTACCGAGGTGGCAGGGGGCTCCTATAATTCACCCCTCCACTTT. The full variable domain, with the rest looked up from reference TRBV19 and TRBJ1-6, is DGGITQSPKYLFRKEGQNVTLSCEQNLNHDAMYWYRQDPGQGLRLIYYSQIVNDFQKGDIAEGYSVSREKKESFPLTVTSAQKNPTAFYLCASTEVAGGSYNSPLHFGNGTRLTVT.

J is TRBJ2-7 and V is TRBV2, with D maybe TRBD1 (6 bases). The CDR3 is made up of 15 amino acids. The V gene lost 4 bases and the J gene lost 3 bases, with 16 bases spanning the gap. Looked up from germline, CDR1 is SNHLY and CDR2 is FYNNEI. This CDR3 reads CASSVRQAQDYEQYF. The CDR3 DNA is TGTGCCAGCAGTGTACGACAGGCCCAAGACTACGAGCAGTACTTC.